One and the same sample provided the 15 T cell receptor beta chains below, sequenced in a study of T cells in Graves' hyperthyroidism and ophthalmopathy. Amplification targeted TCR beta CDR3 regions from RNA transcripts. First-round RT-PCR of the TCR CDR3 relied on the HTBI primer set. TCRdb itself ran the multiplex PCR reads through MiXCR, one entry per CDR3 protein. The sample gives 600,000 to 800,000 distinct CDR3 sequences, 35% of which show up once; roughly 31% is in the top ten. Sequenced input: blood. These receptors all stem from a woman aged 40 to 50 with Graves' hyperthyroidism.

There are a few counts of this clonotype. CDR3 protein: CASSKDRRDEKLFF. CDR3 in DNA: TGTGCCAGCAGCAAAGACAGGCGGGACGAAAAACTGTTTTTT. The V gene is TRBV6-1, the J gene TRBJ1-4, with D possibly being TRBD1 (6 bases). The germline V gene has CDR1 MNHNS and CDR2 SASEGT. Between the trimmed V and J ends, which lost 6 bases and 8 bases, there was a span of 16 bases. The CDR3 is 14 amino acids.

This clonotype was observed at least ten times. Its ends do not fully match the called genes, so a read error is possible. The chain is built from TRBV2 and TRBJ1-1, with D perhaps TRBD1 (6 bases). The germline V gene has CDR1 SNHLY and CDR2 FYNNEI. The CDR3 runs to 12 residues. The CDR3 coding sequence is TGTGCCAGCAGTGAAGGGGGTTGGACAGTACTCTTT. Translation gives CASSEGGWTVLF.

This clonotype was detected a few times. CDR3 in amino acids: CASSGGQGAAKLFF. CDR3 nucleotides: TGTGCCAGCAGCGGGGGACAGGGGGCGGCAAAACTGTTTTTT. The chain is built from TRBV5-6 and TRBJ1-4, with 12 bases fitting TRBD1. The CDR3 is made up of 14 amino acids. The V gene's germline CDR1 is SGHDT and CDR2 YYEEEE. The V segment lost 4 bases and the J segment 10 bases; nucleotides outside the gene matches: 5.

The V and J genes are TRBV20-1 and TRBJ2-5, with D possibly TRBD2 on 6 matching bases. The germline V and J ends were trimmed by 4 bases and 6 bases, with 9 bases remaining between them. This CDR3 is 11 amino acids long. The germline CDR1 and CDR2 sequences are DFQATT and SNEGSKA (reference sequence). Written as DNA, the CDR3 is TGCAGTGCTAAGACTAGGCAGACCCAGTACTTC. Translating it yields CSAKTRQTQYF.

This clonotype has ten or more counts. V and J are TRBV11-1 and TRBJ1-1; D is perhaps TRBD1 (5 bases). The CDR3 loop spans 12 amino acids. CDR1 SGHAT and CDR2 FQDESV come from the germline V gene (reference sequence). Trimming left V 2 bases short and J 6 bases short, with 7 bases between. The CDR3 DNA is TGTGCCAGCAGCTTACAGGGATCTGAAGCTTTCTTT. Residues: CASSLQGSEAFF.

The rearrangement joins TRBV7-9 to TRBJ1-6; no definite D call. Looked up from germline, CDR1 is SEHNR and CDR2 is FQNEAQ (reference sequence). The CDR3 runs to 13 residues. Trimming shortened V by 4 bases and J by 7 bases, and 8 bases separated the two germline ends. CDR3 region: CASSSPQNSPLHF. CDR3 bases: TGTGCCAGCAGCTCACCACAGAATTCACCCCTCCACTTT.

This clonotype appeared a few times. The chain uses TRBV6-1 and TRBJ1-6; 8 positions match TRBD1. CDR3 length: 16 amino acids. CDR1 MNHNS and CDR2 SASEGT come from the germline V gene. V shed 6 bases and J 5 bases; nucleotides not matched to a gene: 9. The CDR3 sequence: CASRDREKGDNSPLHF. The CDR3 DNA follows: TGTGCCAGCAGGGACAGGGAAAAGGGGGATAATTCACCCCTCCACTTT.

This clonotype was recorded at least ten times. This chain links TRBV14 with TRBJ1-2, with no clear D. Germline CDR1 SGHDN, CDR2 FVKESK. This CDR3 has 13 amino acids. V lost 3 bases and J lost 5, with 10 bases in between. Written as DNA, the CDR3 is TGTGCCAGCAGCCAGACATTGGGTTATGGCTACACCTTC. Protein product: CASSQTLGYGYTF.

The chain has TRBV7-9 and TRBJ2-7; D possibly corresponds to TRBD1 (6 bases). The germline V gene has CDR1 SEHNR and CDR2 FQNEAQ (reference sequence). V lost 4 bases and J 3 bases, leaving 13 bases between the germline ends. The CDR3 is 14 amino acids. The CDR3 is CASSSGDRFYEQYF. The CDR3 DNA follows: TGTGCCAGCAGCTCTGGAGACAGGTTCTACGAGCAGTACTTC.

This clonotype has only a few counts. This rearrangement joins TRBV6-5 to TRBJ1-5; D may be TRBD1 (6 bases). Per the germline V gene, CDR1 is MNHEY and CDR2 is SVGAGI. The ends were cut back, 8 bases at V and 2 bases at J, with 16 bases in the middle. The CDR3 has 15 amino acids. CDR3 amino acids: CASRPPGVGNQPQHF. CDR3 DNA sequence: TGTGCCAGCCGTCCCCCAGGGGTGGGCAATCAGCCCCAGCATTTT.

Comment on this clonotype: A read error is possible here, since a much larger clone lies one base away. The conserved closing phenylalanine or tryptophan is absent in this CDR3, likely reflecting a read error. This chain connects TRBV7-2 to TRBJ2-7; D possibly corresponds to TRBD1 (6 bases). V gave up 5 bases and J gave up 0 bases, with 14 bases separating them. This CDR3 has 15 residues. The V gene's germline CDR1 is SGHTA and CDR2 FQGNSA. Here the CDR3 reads CASSLRGGSSYEQYL. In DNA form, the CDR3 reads TGTGCCAGCAGCCTTCGAGGGGGAAGCTCCTACGAGCAGTACCTC.

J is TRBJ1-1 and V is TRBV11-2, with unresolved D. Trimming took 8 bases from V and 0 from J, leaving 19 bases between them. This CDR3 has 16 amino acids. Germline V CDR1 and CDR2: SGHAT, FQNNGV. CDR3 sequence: CASSPPAGNMNTEAFF. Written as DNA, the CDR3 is TGTGCCAGCTCACCACCCGCAGGAAACATGAACACTGAAGCTTTCTTT.

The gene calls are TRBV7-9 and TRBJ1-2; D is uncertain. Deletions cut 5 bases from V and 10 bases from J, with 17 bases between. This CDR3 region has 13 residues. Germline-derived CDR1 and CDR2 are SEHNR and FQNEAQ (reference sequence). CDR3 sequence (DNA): TGTGCCAGCAGCCGCTTGGTAGCGGAGGACTACACCTTC. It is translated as CASSRLVAEDYTF.

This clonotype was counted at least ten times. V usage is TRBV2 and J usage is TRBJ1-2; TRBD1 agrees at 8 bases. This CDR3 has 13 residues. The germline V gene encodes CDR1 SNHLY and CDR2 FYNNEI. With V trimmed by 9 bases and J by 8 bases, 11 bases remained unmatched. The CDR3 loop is CASRGTGQSGYTF. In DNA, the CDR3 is TGTGCCAGTAGAGGGACAGGACAATCGGGCTACACCTTC.

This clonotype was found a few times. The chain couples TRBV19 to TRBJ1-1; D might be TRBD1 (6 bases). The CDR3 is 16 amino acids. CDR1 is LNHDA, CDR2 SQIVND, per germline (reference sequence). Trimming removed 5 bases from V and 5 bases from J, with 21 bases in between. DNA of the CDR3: TGTGCCAGTAGTTCAAAAACAGGGTATGGTGGAACTGAAGCTTTCTTT. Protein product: CASSSKTGYGGTEAFF.